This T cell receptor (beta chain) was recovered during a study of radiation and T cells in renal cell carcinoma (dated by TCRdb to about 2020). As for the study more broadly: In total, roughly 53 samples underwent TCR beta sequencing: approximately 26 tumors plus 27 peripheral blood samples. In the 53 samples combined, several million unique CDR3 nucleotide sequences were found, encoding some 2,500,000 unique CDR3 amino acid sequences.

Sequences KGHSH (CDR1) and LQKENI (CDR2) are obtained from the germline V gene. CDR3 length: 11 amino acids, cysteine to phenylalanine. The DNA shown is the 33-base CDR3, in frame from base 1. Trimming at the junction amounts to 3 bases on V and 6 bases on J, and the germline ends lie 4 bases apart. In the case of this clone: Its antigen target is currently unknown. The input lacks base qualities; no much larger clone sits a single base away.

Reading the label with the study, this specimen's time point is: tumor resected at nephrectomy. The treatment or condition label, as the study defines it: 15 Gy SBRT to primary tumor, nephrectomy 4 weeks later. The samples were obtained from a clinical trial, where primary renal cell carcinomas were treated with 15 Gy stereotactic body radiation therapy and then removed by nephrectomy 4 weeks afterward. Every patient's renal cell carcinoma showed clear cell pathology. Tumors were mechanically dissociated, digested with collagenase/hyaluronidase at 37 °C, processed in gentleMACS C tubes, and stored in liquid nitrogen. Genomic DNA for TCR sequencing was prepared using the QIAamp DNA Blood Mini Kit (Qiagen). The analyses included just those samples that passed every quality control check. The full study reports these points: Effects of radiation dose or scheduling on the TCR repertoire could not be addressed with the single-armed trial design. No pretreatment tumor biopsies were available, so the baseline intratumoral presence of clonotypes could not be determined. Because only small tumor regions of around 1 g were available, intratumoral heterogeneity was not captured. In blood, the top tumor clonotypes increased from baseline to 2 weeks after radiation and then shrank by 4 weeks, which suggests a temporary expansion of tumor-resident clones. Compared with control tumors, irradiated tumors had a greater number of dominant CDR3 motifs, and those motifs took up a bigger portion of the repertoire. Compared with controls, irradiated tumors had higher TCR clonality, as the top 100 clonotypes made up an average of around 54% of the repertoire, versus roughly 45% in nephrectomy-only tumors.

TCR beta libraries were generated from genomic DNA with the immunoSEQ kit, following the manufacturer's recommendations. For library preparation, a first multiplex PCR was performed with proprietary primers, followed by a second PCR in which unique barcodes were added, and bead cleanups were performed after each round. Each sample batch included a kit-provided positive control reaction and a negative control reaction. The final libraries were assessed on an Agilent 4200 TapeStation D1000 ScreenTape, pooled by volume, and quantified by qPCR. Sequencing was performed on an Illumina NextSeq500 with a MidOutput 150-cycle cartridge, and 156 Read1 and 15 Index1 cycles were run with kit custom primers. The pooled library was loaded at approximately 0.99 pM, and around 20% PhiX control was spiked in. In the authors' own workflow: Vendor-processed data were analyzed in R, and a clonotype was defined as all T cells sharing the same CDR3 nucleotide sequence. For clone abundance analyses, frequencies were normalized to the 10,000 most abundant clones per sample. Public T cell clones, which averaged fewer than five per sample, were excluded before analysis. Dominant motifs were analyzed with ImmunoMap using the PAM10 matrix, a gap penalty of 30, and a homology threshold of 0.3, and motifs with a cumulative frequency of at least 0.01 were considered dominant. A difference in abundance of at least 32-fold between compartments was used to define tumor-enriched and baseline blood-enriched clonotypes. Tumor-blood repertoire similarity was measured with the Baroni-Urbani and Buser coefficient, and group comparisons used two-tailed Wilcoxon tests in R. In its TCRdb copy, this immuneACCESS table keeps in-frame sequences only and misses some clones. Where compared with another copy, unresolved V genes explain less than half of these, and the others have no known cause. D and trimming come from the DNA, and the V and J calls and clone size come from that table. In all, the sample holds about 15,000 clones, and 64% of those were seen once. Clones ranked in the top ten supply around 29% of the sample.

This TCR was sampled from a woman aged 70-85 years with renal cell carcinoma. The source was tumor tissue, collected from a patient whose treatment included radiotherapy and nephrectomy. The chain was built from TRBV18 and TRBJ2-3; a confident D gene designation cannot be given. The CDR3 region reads CASSPGDTQYF. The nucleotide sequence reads TGTGCCAGCTCACCGGGGGATACGCAGTATTTT.